The sequence of this TCR beta chain was determined in a study of post-analysis software for immune sequencing data. About the study: Both relapsing-remitting and secondary progressive multiple sclerosis featured among the disease courses, as did progressive-relapsing multiple sclerosis.

TCR beta cDNA libraries included unique molecular identifiers. T cells numbering about 0.85 to 10 million yielded roughly 0.5 million cDNA molecules. One entry per CDR3 protein results from TCRdb running MiXCR on the PCR reads. The sample has 650,000 to 900,000 distinct CDR3 sequences; 46% are singletons. As regards this clonotype: Its matching antigen is unknown.

V dropped 5 bases and J dropped 9 bases, with 14 bases sitting between them. The germline gives CDR1 MNHEY, CDR2 SMNVEV (reference sequence). This CDR3 spans 13 amino acids. Study observations and caveats: The normalized Chao1 diversity of multiple sclerosis patients was significantly lower than that of controls. Controls showed lower frequencies than patients for 4 or 5 TRBV segments, and TRBV5-6, TRBV5-1 and TRBV20-1 were among these. Those samples that were prepared in the same batch co-clustered strongly by F measure.

This receptor was obtained from a girl aged 10 to 17 with multiple sclerosis. The sample consisted of blood. This sequence joins TRBV27 and TRBJ2-1; a possible D gene is TRBD2 (6 bases). The CDR3: CASSGGAGGEQFF. As DNA, the CDR3 is TGTGCCAGCAGTGGCGGGGCAGGAGGTGAGCAGTTCTTC.